This T cell receptor beta chain is from a study of STAT5B mutations in CD4+ large granular lymphocyte leukemia. Findings and caveats of the study: Top patient clones used TRBV06 genes more often: 8/27 versus 2/35 in controls.

The CDR3 is 16 residues long. J was trimmed by 5 bases and V by 2 bases; bases with no gene match: 10. CDR1 and CDR2 (germline): KGHSH, LQKENI. About this clone: Its antigen is undetermined.

Using immunoSEQ multiplex PCR, the repertoire was profiled, and TCRdb retains in-frame clones only, with some absent. The sample yields tens of thousands of clones, around 66% seen once. The sequence was collected from a human donor in good health. The sample consisted of CD4+ T cells from blood buffy coats. The chain combines TRBV18 with TRBJ2-5; 8 bases are a match to TRBD2. The CDR3 loop is CASSPNAGGRPETQYF. In DNA, the CDR3 is TGTGCCAGCTCACCAAACGCGGGGGGCCGACCCGAGACCCAGTACTTC.